The clone carrying this T cell receptor beta chain was detected many times. Construction of the TCR beta libraries employed iRepertoire HTBI primers in conjunction with Arm-PCR of CDR3 regions. TCRdb reprocessed the multiplex PCR reads with MiXCR, giving one entry per CDR3 protein. The data hold 440,000 or so distinct CDR3 sequences, with about a sixth observed a single time. Trimming removed 1 base from V and 9 bases from J, with 19 bases in between. The CDR3 is made up of 16 amino acids. From germline, CDR1 is SEHNR and CDR2 FQNEAQ (reference sequence). This specimen belongs to a study of regulatory T cells in long-lasting Graves disease. The time point is: newly diagnosed GD, antithyroid drugs for less than 3 months. Isolated PBMC RNA provided the starting material for the TCR library. The authors diagnosed Graves' disease using American Thyroid Association guidelines. These data were also filed under a second study, of T cells in Graves' hyperthyroidism and ophthalmopathy. That report notes: An initial round of RT-PCR targeting the TCR CDR3 relied on the HTBI primer set. In validation, the model predicted ophthalmopathy. These predictions came a median about 6.5 months before onset.

The clonotype originates from a woman in her twenties or thirties with Graves disease. Source: peripheral blood mononuclear cells (PBMCs), taken at new diagnosis, from a patient treated with antithyroid drugs. The rearrangement joins TRBV7-9 to TRBJ2-1, with a possible D match to TRBD2 (6 bases). CDR3 amino acids: CASSLEVATLGGEQFF. CDR3 sequence (DNA): TGTGCCAGCAGCTTAGAAGTAGCTACGCTGGGGGGTGAGCAGTTCTTC.